One sample yielded the 6 T cell receptor beta chains listed below, sequenced in a study of CD8+ T cells in alopecia areata. RNA extraction was followed by reverse transcription into cDNA, which acted as the sequencing template. The data were produced by immunoSEQ multiplex PCR, yet TCRdb's version contains in-frame clones alone and is incomplete. The sample consists of hundreds of thousands of clones, more than 45% of them appearing once. The sequencing used CD4+ T cells sorted from blood, collected at week 0. The receptors shown here come from a human donor with alopecia areata.

The sample holds a few counts of this clone. The V call is TRBV9, the J call TRBJ2-3; D is possibly TRBD1 (5 bases). Germline lookup yields CDR1 SGDLS and CDR2 YYNGEE. CDR3 length: 14 amino acids. V lost 0 bases and J lost 4, with 9 bases in between. CDR3 in DNA: TGTGCCAGCAGCGTAGGGGGCCAATCAGATACGCAGTATTTT. Translated: CASSVGGQSDTQYF.

This clone was observed a handful of times. The CDR3 sequence: CASSWTSGNEQYF. CDR3 sequence (DNA): TGCGCCAGCAGCTGGACTAGCGGGAACGAGCAGTACTTC. This rearrangement joins TRBV5-1 to TRBJ2-7; 12 bases fit TRBD2. J was trimmed by 5 bases and V by 3 bases; bases with no gene match: 0. The CDR3 length is 13 residues. CDR1 SGHRS and CDR2 YFSETQ come from the germline V gene. The variable domain in full, completed from reference TRBV5-1 and TRBJ2-7, reads KAGVTQTPRYLIKTRGQQVTLSCSPISGHRSVSWYQQTPGQGLQFLFEYFSETQRNKGNFPGRFSGRQFSNSRSEMNVSTLELGDSALYLCASSWTSGNEQYFGPGTRLTVT.

This rearrangement joins TRBV29-1 to TRBJ1-2, with D unresolved. There are 13 residues in the CDR3. The germline gives CDR1 SQVTM, CDR2 ANQGSEA. The V and J ends lost 3 bases and 4 bases respectively, with 12 bases between them. Written as DNA, the CDR3 is TGCAGCGTTGATCGTCGGATGATCTATGGCTACACCTTC. Its translation is CSVDRRMIYGYTF. Full variable domain (remainder filled in from reference TRBV29-1 and TRBJ1-2): SAVISQKPSRDICQRGTSLTIQCQVDSQVTMMFWYRQQPGQSLTLIATANQGSEATYESGFVIDKFPISRPNLTFSTLTVSNMSPEDSSIYLCSVDRRMIYGYTFGSGTRLTVV.

In this sample, this clone turned up a few times. This chain connects TRBV18 to TRBJ2-7; D remains unclear. This CDR3 comprises 17 residues. The V gene lost 2 bases and the J gene lost 0 bases, with 17 bases spanning the gap. Germline lookup yields CDR1 KGHSH and CDR2 LQKENI. CDR3 in amino acids: CASSPGWRPKNSYEQYF. DNA for the CDR3: TGTGCCAGCTCACCAGGCTGGCGGCCGAAGAACTCCTACGAGCAGTACTTC.

This clone appeared a few times. The gene calls are TRBV7-2 and TRBJ2-7; unclear D gene. Looked up from germline, CDR1 is SGHTA and CDR2 is FQGNSA. The CDR3 consists of 11 residues. Deletions cut 4 bases from V and 4 bases from J, with 5 bases between. The chain's CDR3 is CASSSTYEQYF. CDR3 nucleotides: TGTGCCAGCAGCTCCACATACGAGCAGTACTTC.

This clone was detected a few times. The chain carries TRBV27 and TRBJ2-1; tentatively, D is TRBD1 or TRBD2 (5 bases each). CDR3 length: 16 residues. V lost 6 bases and J 0 bases, leaving 15 bases between the germline ends. Germline V gene lookup returns CDR1 MNHEY and CDR2 SMNVEV (reference sequence). The chain's CDR3 is CASSWDQLNSYNEQFF. The CDR3 DNA follows: TGTGCCAGCAGCTGGGACCAACTAAACTCCTACAATGAGCAGTTCTTC.